The 14 T cell receptor beta chains below come from one sample, sequenced in a study of vaccination effects on CD4 cells after COVID-19. Under the ViraFEST assay, PBMC were stimulated with viral peptide pools so that antigen-specific CD4+ T cells expanded. Sequencing was performed afterwards. Cells that had been cultured for 10 days were the source of isolated CD4+ T cells. Sometime from March through December 2020, the person acquired a SARS-CoV-2 infection that PCR confirmed. Participants were vaccinated with two doses of either the BNT162b2 or mRNA-1273 vaccine. No cognate antigen is known for these TCRs. The data were produced by immunoSEQ multiplex PCR, yet TCRdb's version contains in-frame clones alone and is incomplete. The sample holds about 15,000 clones, roughly 80% seen once. The starting material was CD4+ T cells from PBMCs cultured with HCoV-NL63 spike peptides, obtained after COVID-19 vaccination. The receptor set was obtained from a human donor who had a prior SARS-CoV-2 infection.

This clone is classed as medium-sized (0.01 to 0.1%). The J gene is TRBJ1-6, the V gene TRBV5-4, with a tentative D call TRBD1 (6 bases). CDR1 and CDR2 (germline): SGHNT, YYREEE (reference sequence). V lost 1 base, J lost 7 bases, and 12 bases lay in between. The length of the CDR3 is 15 residues. The CDR3, as DNA: TGTGCCAGCAGCTTGTGGCAGGGGACAAATTCACCCCTCCACTTT. It codes for CASSLWQGTNSPLHF. The full variable domain, with the rest looked up from reference TRBV5-4 and TRBJ1-6, is ETGVTQSPTHLIKTRGQQVTLRCSSQSGHNTVSWYQQALGQGPQFIFQYYREEENGRGNFPPRFSGLQFPNYSSELNVNALELDDSALYLCASSLWQGTNSPLHFGNGTRLTVT.

The chain is built from TRBV5-1 and TRBJ2-3, with unresolved D. The germline CDR1 and CDR2 sequences are SGHRS and YFSETQ. Trimming left V 0 bases short and J 1 base short, with 12 bases between. CDR3 length equals 16 residues. The CDR3 region is CASSLGLSDGTDTQYF. The CDR3 DNA sequence: TGCGCCAGCAGCTTGGGTCTTTCAGACGGCACAGATACGCAGTATTTT.

This rearrangement joins TRBV5-6 to TRBJ2-2, with a possible D match to TRBD1 (7 bases). Germline V gene data show CDR1 as SGHDT and CDR2 as YYEEEE. The germline V and J ends were trimmed by 5 bases and 6 bases, with 20 bases remaining between them. This CDR3 contains 16 residues. The CDR3 DNA is TGTGCCAGCAGAATGGCGTGGGGCAGGGGGGCCGGGGAGCTGTTTTTT. Its translation is CASRMAWGRGAGELFF.

The rearrangement uses TRBV11-3 and TRBJ2-7; D remains unclear. The germline V gene has CDR1 SGHNT and CDR2 YENEEA. Between the trimmed V and J ends, which lost 3 bases and 3 bases, there was a span of 9 bases. CDR3 length equals 13 residues. The CDR3 bases are TGTGCCAGCAGCTTGAACAGAGACTACGAGCAGTACTTC. It encodes CASSLNRDYEQYF.

V is TRBV5-5 and J is TRBJ2-4, with a tentative D call TRBD2 (5 bases). Trimming took off 0 bases at V and 0 bases at J, with 16 bases between the two ends. CDR1 and CDR2 (germline): SGHKS, YYEKEE (reference sequence). The CDR3 spans 18 residues. CDR3 DNA sequence: TGTGCCAGCAGCTTGGCGGGGATTCTGAGTCTAGCCAAAAACATTCAGTACTTC. This gives the protein CASSLAGILSLAKNIQYF.

The chain is built from TRBV2 and TRBJ1-2; D is undetermined. Germline CDR1 and CDR2: SNHLY and FYNNEI. This CDR3 has 12 residues. Between the trimmed V and J ends, which lost 3 bases and 4 bases, there was a span of 6 bases. The CDR3 spells CASSDLGYGYTF. The CDR3 DNA reads as TGTGCCAGCAGTGACTTGGGCTATGGCTACACCTTC.

The rearrangement uses TRBV2 and TRBJ1-4; no definite D call. CDR3 length: 11 residues. CDR1 and CDR2 (germline): SNHLY, FYNNEI. V lost 7 bases, J lost 11 bases, and 11 bases lay in between. The chain's CDR3 is CASTWTEKLFF. The CDR3 nucleotides are TGTGCCAGCACCTGGACGGAGAAACTGTTTTTT.

V and J are TRBV9 and TRBJ1-6; a possible D gene is TRBD1 (6 bases). V lost 6 bases, J lost 10 bases, and 23 bases lay in between. This CDR3 contains 16 residues. CDR1 and CDR2 from the germline V gene are SGDLS and YYNGEE. The CDR3 nucleotides are TGTGCCAGCACTAATGGGTACGGTGAGGGGGTCTCACCCCTCCACTTT. Amino acids: CASTNGYGEGVSPLHF.

V and J are TRBV3-1 (or the pseudogene TRBV3-2) and TRBJ2-5; maybe TRBD2 (5 bases). Looked up from germline, CDR1 is LGHDT and CDR2 is YNNKEL (reference sequence). Trimming shortened V by 7 bases and J by 2 bases, and 17 bases separated the two germline ends. The CDR3 length is 15 residues. CDR3 amino acids: CASTPAGRRQETQYF. CDR3 coding DNA: TGTGCCAGCACCCCCGCGGGTAGGCGGCAAGAGACCCAGTACTTC.

The V gene is TRBV18, the J gene TRBJ1-2; D uncertain. V lost 3 bases and J lost 3, with 8 bases in between. Germline-derived CDR1 and CDR2 are KGHSH and LQKENI. The CDR3 length is 13 residues. CDR3 sequence (DNA): TGTGCCAGCTCACCCCCGGGCCACTATGGCTACACCTTC. This translates into CASSPPGHYGYTF.

This clone has more than one count but fewer than ten. The chain carries TRBV9 and TRBJ1-1; D might be TRBD1 (5 bases). V was shortened by 0 bases and J by 7 bases, with 13 bases between the two germline ends. Germline values: CDR1 SGDLS, CDR2 YYNGEE. CDR3 length: 14 residues. CDR3 amino acids: CASSVASWQGEAFF. As DNA, the CDR3 is TGTGCCAGCAGCGTAGCGTCTTGGCAGGGTGAAGCTTTCTTT.

This clone was counted once. The chain combines TRBV6-1 with TRBJ2-7, with unresolved D. Trimming left V 1 base short and J 7 bases short, with 20 bases between. The CDR3 consists of 16 residues. CDR1 is MNHNS, CDR2 SASEGT, per germline. CDR3 nucleotide sequence: TGTGCCAGCAGTGAAGAGCTCCGACCCCCCCCGTGGGAGCAGTACTTC. It yields the protein CASSEELRPPPWEQYF.

This clone was counted a few times. The rearrangement uses TRBV27 and TRBJ1-2; weak D call: TRBD1 (5 bases). Trimming took off 5 bases at V and 4 bases at J, with 14 bases between the two ends. The CDR3 runs to 14 residues. Per germline, CDR1 MNHEY and CDR2 SMNVEV (reference sequence). The CDR3: CASSRGGLPYGYTF. For the CDR3, the DNA is TGTGCCAGCAGTCGGGGGGGACTGCCCTATGGCTACACCTTC.

CDR3 amino acids: CASSQGAYEQFF. CDR3 coding DNA: TGTGCCAGCAGCCAAGGGGCTTATGAGCAGTTCTTC. The chain uses TRBV3-1 (or the pseudogene TRBV3-2) and TRBJ2-1; no reliable D call. The CDR3 has 12 amino acids. V lost 1 base to trimming and J lost 8 bases, with 6 bases between them. The germline V gene has CDR1 LGHDT and CDR2 YNNKEL (reference sequence).